Below are 12 T cell receptor beta chains sequenced from a single sample in a study of tissue T cells after allogeneic stem cell transplantation (dated by TCRdb to 2022 to 2024). Receptor amplification or capture employed the immunoSEQ multiplex PCR assay. Not all clones reach the TCRdb copy of this immuneACCESS table, which keeps in-frame sequences only. Checked studies attribute under half of the gap to unresolved V genes and leave the rest unexplained. The table for this sample lists approximately 4,000 clones; just under 75% of them were counted only once. Of the sample, about 9% falls within the top ten clones. The time point label for this specimen denotes: human tissue collected at research (rapid) autopsy. Source: left colon tissue, taken at autopsy. The receptor set was obtained from a woman aged 18-49 years with breast cancer.

The chain combines TRBV6-2 or TRBV6-3 with TRBJ2-1; 12 positions agree with TRBD2. CDR1 MNHEY and CDR2 SVGEGT come from the germline V gene. Trimming removed 6 bases from V and 10 bases from J; junction bases left unmatched: 22. The CDR3 is 19 residues long. The DNA for the CDR3 is TGTGCCAGCAGCCGTCGGACTAGCGGGACCAGGGGGAGGGCAATGGAGCAGTTCTTC. It encodes CASSRRTSGTRGRAMEQFF.

This clone has more than one count but fewer than ten. The CDR3 region is CASSQDWLAGERSSYNEQFF. DNA of the CDR3: TGCGCCAGCAGCCAAGATTGGCTAGCGGGGGAAAGGAGCTCCTACAATGAGCAGTTCTTC. The chain uses TRBV4-3 and TRBJ2-1; 10 bases are shared with TRBD2. The CDR3 runs to 20 residues. Germline CDR1 is LGHNA and CDR2 is YSLEER. The V gene end was trimmed by 0 bases and the J gene end by 0 bases; junction bases not matched to a gene: 11.

The chain is built from TRBV4-2 and TRBJ2-2; D remains ambiguous. The V gene's germline CDR1 is LGHNA and CDR2 YNFKEQ. Trimming shortened V by 1 base and J by 5 bases, and 8 bases separated the two germline ends. This CDR3 comprises 14 residues. The CDR3: CASSQVTSTGELFF. CDR3 DNA: TGTGCCAGCAGCCAAGTCACTTCGACCGGGGAGCTGTTTTTT.

The chain links TRBV6-2 or TRBV6-3 to TRBJ2-6, with 7 bases identical to TRBD1. The CDR3 is 18 residues long. Germline CDR1 and CDR2: MNHEY and SVGEGT. The ends lost 2 bases at V and 2 bases at J; junction bases unmatched: 9. The CDR3: CASSYRFDRAPGANVLTF. The CDR3 DNA reads as TGTGCCAGCAGTTACAGATTCGACAGGGCACCTGGGGCCAACGTCCTGACTTTC.

This clone was seen a handful of times. The chain couples TRBV7-2 to TRBJ2-1; D uncertain. V was shortened by 5 bases and J by 6 bases, with 14 bases between the two germline ends. CDR1 SGHTA and CDR2 FQGNSA come from the germline V gene. The CDR3 totals 14 residues. The CDR3 region has the DNA TGTGCCAGCAGCAAAGGATTGGGGTTCAATGAGCAGTTCTTC. It yields the protein CASSKGLGFNEQFF.

This clone is a singleton in its sample. The rearrangement joins TRBV2 to TRBJ2-7; perhaps D is TRBD1 or TRBD2 (6 bases each). The ends were cut back, 6 bases at V and 6 bases at J, with 12 bases in the middle. Germline V gives CDR1 SNHLY, CDR2 FYNNEI. The CDR3 totals 12 residues. The CDR3 sequence: CASRMEGGEQYF. DNA for the CDR3: TGTGCCAGCAGAATGGAGGGGGGCGAGCAGTACTTC.

The chain carries TRBV9 and TRBJ2-7, with a tentative D call TRBD1 (5 bases). The CDR3 extends over 16 amino acids. V lost 0 bases and J 3 bases, leaving 16 bases between the germline ends. The germline V gene encodes CDR1 SGDLS and CDR2 YYNGEE. The CDR3 sequence is CASSVGLGQGVYEQYF. The CDR3 nucleotides read TGTGCCAGCAGCGTAGGGTTAGGGCAGGGTGTCTACGAGCAGTACTTC.

The J gene is TRBJ1-2, the V gene TRBV3-1 (or the pseudogene TRBV3-2); D unclear. This CDR3 is built from 14 residues. Trimming took off 3 bases at V and 5 bases at J, with 13 bases between the two ends. Germline CDR1 is LGHDT and CDR2 is YNNKEL (reference sequence). The CDR3: CASSQQQSFYGYTF. CDR3 DNA sequence: TGTGCCAGCAGCCAGCAGCAGTCGTTTTATGGCTACACCTTC.

The chain has TRBV5-1 and TRBJ2-1; D unresolved. CDR3 size: 15 residues. CDR1 is SGHRS, CDR2 YFSETQ, per germline. V was cut by 0 bases and J by 2 bases, with 9 bases left in between. The CDR3 DNA reads as TGCGCCAGCAGCTTGGAGGGTGGGACCTACAATGAGCAGTTCTTC. Translating it yields CASSLEGGTYNEQFF.

This clone came up once. The chain carries TRBV24-1 and TRBJ1-5; 8 bases are a match to TRBD1. The CDR3 length is 15 residues. The trim removed 4 bases at V and 6 bases at J, leaving 7 bases unmatched. Looked up from germline, CDR1 is KGHDR and CDR2 is SFDVKD. The CDR3 here is CATSDSRQGSQPQHF. The CDR3 nucleotides are TGTGCCACCAGTGACTCCCGACAGGGGAGTCAGCCCCAGCATTTT.

This chain links TRBV24-1 with TRBJ2-3; the match to TRBD2 covers 7 bases. The CDR3 length is 15 residues. CDR1 KGHDR and CDR2 SFDVKD come from the germline V gene. V lost 5 bases to trimming and J lost 2 bases; unmatched junction nucleotides: 6. CDR3 amino acids: CATSAQGGLTDTQYF. CDR3 bases: TGTGCCACCAGTGCTCAGGGAGGGCTCACAGATACGCAGTATTTT.

This clone was recorded once. The V and J genes are TRBV5-4 and TRBJ2-3; D not resolved. The CDR3 contains 14 residues. Trimming cost V 2 bases and J 2 bases, with 9 bases left between them. The germline V gene encodes CDR1 SGHNT and CDR2 YYREEE (reference sequence). The DNA for the CDR3 is TGTGCCAGCAGCTTTGGCGGTTACACAGATACGCAGTATTTT. Translating gives CASSFGGYTDTQYF.